These T cell receptor beta chains were read from a single sample in a study of T cells after yellow fever vaccination. TCRdb reprocessed the 5' RACE reads via MiXCR and lists one record per CDR3 protein. This repertoire shows about 360,000 distinct CDR3 sequences, around 6.5% found once; its top ten account for about 15%. Material: PBMCs, obtained 5 days after the yellow fever booster vaccination. The source is a man aged 25-45 years who received the YFV17D yellow fever vaccine. CDR3s include the opening cysteine and the closing phenylalanine or tryptophan. D genes are given only for firm matches. Rows give clone size only sometimes, using once, few, many, or a class for an expanded clone.

j_call	v_call	cdr3_length	d_call	clone_size	cdr3_aa	cdr3_nt
TRBJ1-6	TRBV7-9	15	-	many	CASSLANVGVSPLHF	TGTGCCAGCAGCTTAGCGAATGTGGGGGTTTCACCCCTCCACTTT
TRBJ2-3	TRBV15	18	-	many	CATSRGGLAPDEGDTQYF	TGTGCCACCAGCAGAGGCGGGCTAGCGCCCGACGAGGGGGATACGCAGTATTTT
TRBJ2-5	TRBV29-1	12	-	many	CSGDINQETQYF	TGCAGTGGGGACATTAACCAAGAGACCCAGTACTTC
TRBJ2-3	TRBV20-1	17	-	few	CSARDPQRGDALNTQYF	TGCAGTGCTAGAGACCCACAAAGGGGGGATGCCTTAAATACGCAGTATTTT
TRBJ2-1	TRBV7-2	14	TRBD2	many	CASSLAQRELEQFF	TGTGCCAGCAGCTTAGCCCAGCGGGAGCTTGAGCAGTTCTTC
TRBJ2-7	TRBV19	14	TRBD2	many	CASRPLAGSYEQYF	TGTGCCAGTAGACCTTTAGCGGGATCCTACGAGCAGTACTTC
TRBJ2-7	TRBV30	13	-	many	CAWWGPPSYEQYF	TGTGCCTGGTGGGGACCCCCTTCCTACGAGCAGTACTTC
TRBJ2-7	TRBV18	13	-	few	CASSPPGALQQYF	TGTGCCAGCTCACCACCGGGGGCGCTCCAGCAGTACTTC
TRBJ2-1	TRBV7-2	17	TRBD1	many	CASSPVHRDSWDNEQFF	TGTGCCAGCAGCCCGGTACACAGGGACAGCTGGGACAATGAGCAGTTCTTC
TRBJ2-1	TRBV6-1	16	TRBD1	many	CASSPPRTGGYNEQFF	TGTGCCAGCAGCCCCCCTCGGACAGGGGGCTACAATGAGCAGTTCTTC
TRBJ2-5	TRBV7-9	15	TRBD2	few	CASSLMAGVSETQYF	TGTGCCAGCAGCTTAATGGCGGGAGTAAGTGAGACCCAGTACTTC
TRBJ2-5	TRBV14	15	-	few	CASSQRTVYQETQYF	TGTGCCAGCAGCCAGAGGACAGTCTACCAAGAGACCCAGTACTTC
TRBJ2-7	TRBV5-5	15	TRBD2	few	CASLPWGGGTYEQYF	TGTGCCAGCCTACCGTGGGGGGGGGGAACCTACGAGCAGTACTTC
TRBJ1-1	TRBV29-1	13	-	few	CSGTEGRNTEAFF	TGCAGCGGAACTGAAGGGAGGAACACTGAAGCTTTCTTT
TRBJ1-5	TRBV7-2	15	TRBD1	-	CASSLNSGTDQPQHF	TGTGCCAGCAGCTTGAATTCCGGGACAGATCAGCCCCAGCATTTT
TRBJ2-1	TRBV20-1	15	TRBD2	many	CSARGGTGGLIEQFF	TGCAGTGCTAGAGGTGGAACGGGAGGTCTTATTGAGCAGTTCTTC
TRBJ2-7	TRBV4-3	15	-	many	CASSQVVGGSYEQYF	TGCGCCAGCAGCCAAGTTGTAGGGGGCTCCTACGAGCAGTACTTC
TRBJ1-3	TRBV12-3/TRBV12-4	13	-	few	CASSQNSVGTIYF	TGTGCCAGCAGTCAAAACTCCGTTGGGACCATATATTTT